The clone carrying this TCR beta chain was observed at least ten times. Its antigen is as yet unknown. This record belongs to a study of regulatory T cells in long-lasting Graves disease. The study, taken as a whole, reports: Comparison showed that persistent patients shared more public clonotypes (over 2,500) than new patients (966). Having few samples may have compromised the accuracy. Persistent Graves' patients showed less TCR diversity than newly diagnosed ones.

CDR1 and CDR2 from the germline V gene are MNHEY and SMNVEV (reference sequence). This CDR3 is built from 15 residues. After removal of 6 bases from V and 4 bases from J, the junction contained 10 bases not matched to a gene. Investigators prepared the TCR beta libraries by applying iRepertoire HTBI primers and Arm-PCR of CDR3 regions. TCRdb redid the calling of the multiplex PCR reads with MiXCR, one entry per CDR3 protein. The sample holds about 470,000 distinct CDR3 sequences; around 20% are singletons and the top ten take roughly 8%. Described time point: persistent/refractory GD, antithyroid drugs over 5 years with positive TRAb. From PBMCs, RNA was extracted and then used to make the TCR library.

Sequencing was performed on peripheral blood mononuclear cells (PBMCs), taken when the disease was refractory, from a patient treated with antithyroid drugs. This receptor was obtained from a female donor with Graves disease. The V and J genes are TRBV27 and TRBJ2-5; 8 nucleotides align to TRBD2. The CDR3 DNA sequence: TGTGCCAGCAGGATCGGACTAGCAGTTGGAGAGACCCAGTACTTC. Translating it yields CASRIGLAVGETQYF.